This TCR beta chain was captured in a study of T cells in Graves' hyperthyroidism and ophthalmopathy. Study conclusions and caveats: A model built on 13 V-J features separated ophthalmopathy from stable hyperthyroidism.

Remarks on this clonotype: The antigen is undetermined.

CDR1 is LGHNA and CDR2 is YNFKEQ in the germline V gene. This CDR3 has 13 amino acids. V lost 4 bases and J lost 16; bases outside the gene matches: 6. Patients were aged 18 to 65, had disease duration under 2 months, and had newly diagnosed hyperthyroidism. It was RNA transcripts that yielded the amplified TCR beta CDR3 regions. First-round RT-PCR of the TCR CDR3 relied on the HTBI primer set. TCRdb ran MiXCR on the multiplex PCR reads and lists one entry per CDR3 protein. The sample yields around 300,000 distinct CDR3 sequences, 12% to 15% seen once. Specimen: blood. V usage is TRBV4-2 and J usage is TRBJ2-1, with 14 bases lining up with TRBD2. The receptor was derived from a woman between 40 and 55 years old with Graves' hyperthyroidism. The CDR3: CASSPGLAGAGFF. The CDR3 bases are TGTGCCAGCAGCCCGGGACTAGCGGGAGCTGGATTCTTC.